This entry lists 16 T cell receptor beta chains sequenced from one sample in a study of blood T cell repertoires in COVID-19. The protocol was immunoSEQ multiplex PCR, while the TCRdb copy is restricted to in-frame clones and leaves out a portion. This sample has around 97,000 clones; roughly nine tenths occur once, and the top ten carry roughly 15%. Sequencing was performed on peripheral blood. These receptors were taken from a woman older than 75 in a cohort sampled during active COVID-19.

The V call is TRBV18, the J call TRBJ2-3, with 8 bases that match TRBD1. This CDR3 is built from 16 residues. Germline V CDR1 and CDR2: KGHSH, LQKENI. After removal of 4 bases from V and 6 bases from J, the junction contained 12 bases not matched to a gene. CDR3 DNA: TGTGCCAGCTCACTGACAGGGGACGGCGGCGGGGATACGCAGTATTTT. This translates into CASSLTGDGGGDTQYF.

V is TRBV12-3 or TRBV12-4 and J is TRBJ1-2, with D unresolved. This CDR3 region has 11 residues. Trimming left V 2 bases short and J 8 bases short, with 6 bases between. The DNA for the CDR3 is TGTGCCAGCAGTTTACTCTACGGCTACACCTTC. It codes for CASSLLYGYTF.

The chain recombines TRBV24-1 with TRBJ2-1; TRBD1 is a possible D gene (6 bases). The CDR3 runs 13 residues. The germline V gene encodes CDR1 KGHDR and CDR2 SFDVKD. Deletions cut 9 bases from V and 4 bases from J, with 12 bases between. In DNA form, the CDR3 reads TGTGCCACCGGACTGAGGGGGTACAATGAGCAGTTCTTC. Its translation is CATGLRGYNEQFF.

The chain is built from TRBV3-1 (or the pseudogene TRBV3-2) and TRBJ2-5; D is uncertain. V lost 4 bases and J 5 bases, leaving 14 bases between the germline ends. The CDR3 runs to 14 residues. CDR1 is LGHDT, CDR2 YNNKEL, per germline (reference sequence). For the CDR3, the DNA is TGTGCCAGCAGCCCTCCGGCTAGTAGGGAGACCCAGTACTTC. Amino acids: CASSPPASRETQYF.

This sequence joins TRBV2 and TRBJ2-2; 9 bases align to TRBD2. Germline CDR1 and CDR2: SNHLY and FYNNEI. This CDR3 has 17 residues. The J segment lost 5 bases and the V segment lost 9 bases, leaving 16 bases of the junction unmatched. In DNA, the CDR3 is TGTGCCAGGGCCGCACTTCGCGGGGGGGGGAAAACCGGGGAGCTGTTTTTT. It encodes CARAALRGGGKTGELFF.

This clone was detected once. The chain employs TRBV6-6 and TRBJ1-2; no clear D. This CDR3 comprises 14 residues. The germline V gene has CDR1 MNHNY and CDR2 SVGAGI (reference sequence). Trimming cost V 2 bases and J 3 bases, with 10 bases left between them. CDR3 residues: CASSYLTVDYGYTF. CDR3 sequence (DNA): TGTGCCAGCAGTTACCTTACAGTAGACTATGGCTACACCTTC.

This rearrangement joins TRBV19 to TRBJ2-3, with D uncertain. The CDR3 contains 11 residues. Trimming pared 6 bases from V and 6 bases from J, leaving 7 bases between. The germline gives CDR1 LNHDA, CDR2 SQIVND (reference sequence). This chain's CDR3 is CASSIADTQYF. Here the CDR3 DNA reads TGTGCCAGTAGCATCGCGGATACGCAGTATTTT.

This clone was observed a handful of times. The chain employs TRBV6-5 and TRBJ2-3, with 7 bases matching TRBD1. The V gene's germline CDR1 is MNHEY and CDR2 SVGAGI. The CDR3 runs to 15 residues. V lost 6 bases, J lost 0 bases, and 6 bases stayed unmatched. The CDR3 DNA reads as TGTGCCAGCAGGCGACAGGGTCGGAGCACAGATACGCAGTATTTT. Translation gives CASRRQGRSTDTQYF.

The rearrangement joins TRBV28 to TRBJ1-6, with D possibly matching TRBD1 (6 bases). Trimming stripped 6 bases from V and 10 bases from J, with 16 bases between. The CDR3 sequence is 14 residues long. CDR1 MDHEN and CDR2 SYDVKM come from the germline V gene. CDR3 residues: CASRSTGRGSPLHF. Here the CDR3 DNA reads TGTGCCAGCAGGTCCACAGGGAGGGGGTCACCCCTCCACTTT.

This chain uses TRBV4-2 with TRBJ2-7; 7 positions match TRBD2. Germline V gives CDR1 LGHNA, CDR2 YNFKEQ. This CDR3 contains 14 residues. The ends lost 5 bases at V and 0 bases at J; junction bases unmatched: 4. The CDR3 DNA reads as TGTGCCAGCAGCTCCGGGACTAACTCCTACGAGCAGTACTTC. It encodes CASSSGTNSYEQYF.

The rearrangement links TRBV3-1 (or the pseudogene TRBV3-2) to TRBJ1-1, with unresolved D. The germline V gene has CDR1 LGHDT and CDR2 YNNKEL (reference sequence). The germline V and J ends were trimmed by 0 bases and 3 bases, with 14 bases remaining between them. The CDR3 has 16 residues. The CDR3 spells CASSQDVLSHHTEAFF. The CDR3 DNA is TGTGCCAGCAGCCAAGATGTATTGAGCCACCACACTGAAGCTTTCTTT.

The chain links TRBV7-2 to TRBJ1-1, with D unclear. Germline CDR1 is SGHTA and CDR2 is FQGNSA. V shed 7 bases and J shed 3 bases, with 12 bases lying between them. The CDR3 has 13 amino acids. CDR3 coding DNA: TGTGCCAGCACCCTCGTATCCGACACTGAAGCTTTCTTT. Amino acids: CASTLVSDTEAFF. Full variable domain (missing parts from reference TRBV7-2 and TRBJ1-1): GAGVSQSPSNKVTEKGKDVELRCDPISGHTALYWYRQSLGQGLEFLIYFQGNSAPDKSGLPSDRFSAERTGGSVSTLTIQRTQQEDSAVYLCASTLVSDTEAFFGQGTRLTVV.

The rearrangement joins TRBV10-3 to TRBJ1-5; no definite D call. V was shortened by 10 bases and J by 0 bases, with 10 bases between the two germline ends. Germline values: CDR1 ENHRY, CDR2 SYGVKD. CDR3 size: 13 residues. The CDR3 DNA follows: TGTGCCACCACAGAATATAGCAATCAGCCCCAGCATTTT. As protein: CATTEYSNQPQHF.

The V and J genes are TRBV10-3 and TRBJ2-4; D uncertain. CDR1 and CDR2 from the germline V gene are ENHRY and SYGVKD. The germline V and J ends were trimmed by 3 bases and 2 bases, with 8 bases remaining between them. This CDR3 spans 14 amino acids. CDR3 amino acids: CAISDFSSKNIQYF. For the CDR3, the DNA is TGTGCCATCAGTGATTTCTCTTCCAAAAACATTCAGTACTTC.

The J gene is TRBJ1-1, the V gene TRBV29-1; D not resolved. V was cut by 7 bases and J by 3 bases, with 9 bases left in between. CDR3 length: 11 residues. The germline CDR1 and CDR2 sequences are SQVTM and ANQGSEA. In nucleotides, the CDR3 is TGCAGCGGAGGTTCGTACACTGAAGCTTTCTTT. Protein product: CSGGSYTEAFF.

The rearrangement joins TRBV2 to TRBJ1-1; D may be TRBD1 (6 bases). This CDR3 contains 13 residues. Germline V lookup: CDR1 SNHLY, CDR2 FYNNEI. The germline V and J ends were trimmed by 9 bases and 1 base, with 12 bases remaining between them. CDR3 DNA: TGTGCCAGGACTGGACAGTCGAACACTGAAGCTTTCTTT. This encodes CARTGQSNTEAFF.